Below, 28 T cell receptor beta chains from the same sample are listed, as sequenced in a study of T-cell reconstitution after alpha-beta-depleted transplantation in children. Molecular barcoding with unique molecular identifiers was used for the TCRbeta library. TCRdb reprocessed the PCR reads via MiXCR and lists one record per CDR3 protein. The sample yields fewer than 700,000 distinct CDR3 sequences, roughly 13% seen once. The sequencing here drew on PBMCs, mostly from graft donor cells, taken 360 days after TCRalphabeta/CD19-depleted stem cell transplant. The receptors here all came from a male patient aged 10-17 years who had a stem cell transplant for acute myeloid leukemia, so the T cells may come from the graft donor.

There are many counts of this clonotype. The rearrangement joins TRBV5-1 to TRBJ2-2; 8 bases align to TRBD1. The V gene's germline CDR1 is SGHRS and CDR2 YFSETQ. With 1 base clipped from V and 6 bases from J, the junction kept 11 bases outside the gene matches. The CDR3 loop spans 17 amino acids. In DNA form, the CDR3 reads TGCGCCAGCAGCTTGAAGGCTGGACAGGGAATCGCCGGGGAGCTGTTTTTT. Translated, it gives CASSLKAGQGIAGELFF.

This clonotype was detected only a few times. This sequence joins TRBV20-1 and TRBJ2-1, with TRBD2 identical over 12 bases. This CDR3 contains 15 residues. In germline, CDR1 is DFQATT, CDR2 SNEGSKA (reference sequence). V was clipped by 4 bases and J by 9 bases; unmatched bases: 10. The CDR3 DNA sequence: TGCAGTGCTACCCTAGCGGGAGGGATAAGCGGTGAGCAGTTCTTC. It is translated as CSATLAGGISGEQFF.

This clonotype came up a few times. This chain links TRBV11-1 with TRBJ2-5; the D is unclear. This CDR3 has 13 amino acids. CDR1 SGHAT and CDR2 FQDESV come from the germline V gene (reference sequence). With 2 bases removed from V and 5 bases from J, the gap between germline ends came to 9 bases. CDR3 loop: CASSLSVWETQYF. The CDR3, as DNA: TGTGCCAGCAGCTTAAGTGTGTGGGAGACCCAGTACTTC.

This clonotype was observed a few times. The V call is TRBV11-3, the J call TRBJ2-1, with TRBD2 identical over 8 bases. Germline V CDR1 and CDR2: SGHNT, YENEEA. V lost 3 bases, J lost 5 bases, and 18 bases stayed unmatched. The CDR3 contains 19 residues. CDR3 nucleotide sequence: TGTGCCAGCAGCTTCCCCCAACTAGCGGACATAGGGGGGGACAATGAGCAGTTCTTC. Protein sequence: CASSFPQLADIGGDNEQFF. Full variable domain (remainder filled in from reference TRBV11-3 and TRBJ2-1): EAGVVQSPRYKIIEKKQPVAFWCNPISGHNTLYWYLQNLGQGPELLIRYENEEAVDDSQLPKDRFSAERLKGVDSTLKIQPAELGDSAVYLCASSFPQLADIGGDNEQFFGPGTRLTVL.

There are many counts of this clonotype. The chain combines TRBV12-3 or TRBV12-4 with TRBJ2-2; a weak D match, TRBD2 (5 bases). Trimming took 7 bases from V and 6 from J, leaving 9 bases between them. The CDR3 covers 12 residues. In DNA, the CDR3 is TGTGCCAGCAAGGAGGTTCCCGGGGAGCTGTTTTTT. Residues: CASKEVPGELFF.

This chain links TRBV6-2 or TRBV6-3 with TRBJ2-7, with 7 bases lining up with TRBD1. CDR1 and CDR2 (germline): MNHEY, SVGEGT. The V segment lost 3 bases and the J segment 2 bases; nucleotides outside the gene matches: 7. The CDR3 spans 15 residues. DNA of the CDR3: TGTGCCAGCAGTTATGGGCTCGGACAGGCCTACGAGCAGTACTTC. As protein: CASSYGLGQAYEQYF.

This clonotype was observed a handful of times. V usage is TRBV28 and J usage is TRBJ2-3, with D possibly being TRBD2 (5 bases). CDR3 length: 14 amino acids. V lost 5 bases and J 14 bases, leaving 23 bases between the germline ends. The germline V gene has CDR1 MDHEN and CDR2 SYDVKM. The CDR3 protein is CASSAPGFPISWYF. The CDR3 nucleotides read TGTGCCAGCAGTGCTCCGGGATTCCCTATTTCGTGGTATTTT.

The rearrangement joins TRBV20-1 to TRBJ1-5; no firm D call. Looked up from germline, CDR1 is DFQATT and CDR2 is SNEGSKA (reference sequence). The CDR3 sequence is 16 residues long. V was pared by 0 bases and J by 4 bases, with 16 bases between. The CDR3 DNA reads as TGCAGTGCTAGAGATCTCGAGGGTAAAGGGAATCAGCCCCAGCATTTT. This translates into CSARDLEGKGNQPQHF.

The CDR3 spells CSVERSSYEQYF. The CDR3 region has the DNA TGCAGCGTTGAAAGGAGCTCCTACGAGCAGTACTTC. This rearrangement joins TRBV29-1 to TRBJ2-7; D call uncertain. The CDR3 runs to 12 residues. Germline assignment: CDR1 SQVTM and CDR2 ANQGSEA. V was trimmed by 2 bases and J by 0 bases, leaving 5 bases between them.

This clonotype has ten or more counts. The chain employs TRBV4-3 and TRBJ2-7; D unresolved. The CDR3 contains 14 residues. With 5 bases removed from V and 0 bases from J, the gap between germline ends came to 11 bases. Germline CDR1 reads LGHNA; CDR2 reads YSLEER. In DNA, the CDR3 is TGCGCCAGCAGCAGAAAGGACGGCTCCTACGAGCAGTACTTC. It encodes CASSRKDGSYEQYF.

A single count supports this clonotype. The CDR3 protein is CASSSRTSESYEQYF. The CDR3 DNA reads as TGTGCCAGCAGTTCTCGGACTAGCGAATCCTACGAGCAGTACTTC. V is TRBV28 and J is TRBJ2-7; 9 bases are shared with TRBD2. The germline CDR1 and CDR2 sequences are MDHEN and SYDVKM. After removal of 4 bases from V and 1 base from J, the junction contained 5 bases not matched to a gene. This CDR3 contains 15 residues.

V gene TRBV7-2 combines with J gene TRBJ2-1; TRBD2 matches 10 bases. The CDR3 spans 17 residues. V was pared by 4 bases and J by 0 bases, with 6 bases of the junction left unmatched. Germline CDR1 SGHTA, CDR2 FQGNSA. CDR3 coding DNA: TGTGCCAGCAGCTGGGGACTAGCGCGAAGCTCCTACAATGAGCAGTTCTTC. Amino acids: CASSWGLARSSYNEQFF.

The V gene is TRBV5-1, the J gene TRBJ2-1; no clear D. Germline V lookup: CDR1 SGHRS, CDR2 YFSETQ. The CDR3 extends over 12 amino acids. V was pared by 0 bases and J by 10 bases, with 8 bases between. The CDR3 region has the DNA TGCGCCAGCAGCTTGGTCGTCGCAGAGCAGTTCTTC. Its translation: CASSLVVAEQFF.

This clonotype was seen ten or more times. The chain joins TRBV29-1 to TRBJ2-5; D may correspond to TRBD1 or TRBD2 (5 bases each). The CDR3 consists of 15 residues. Trimming removed 4 bases from V and 2 bases from J, with 17 bases in between. CDR1 is SQVTM, CDR2 ANQGSEA, per germline. The CDR3 is CSVGGAFRSQETQYF. The CDR3 nucleotides are TGCAGCGTTGGAGGGGCCTTTAGGTCTCAAGAGACCCAGTACTTC.

Ten or more counts support this clonotype. This sequence joins TRBV3-1 and TRBJ2-5; 11 bases are shared with TRBD1. This CDR3 spans 16 amino acids. V lost 4 bases, J lost 3 bases, and 7 bases stayed unmatched. Germline values: CDR1 LGHDT, CDR2 YNNKEL (reference sequence). The CDR3 nucleotides are TGTGCCAGCAGCCCCTGGACAGGGGGCCTCGAAGAGACCCAGTACTTC. Protein sequence: CASSPWTGGLEETQYF.

This clonotype was seen a handful of times. This chain connects TRBV29-1 to TRBJ1-2; no reliable D call. CDR1 is SQVTM and CDR2 is ANQGSEA in the germline V gene. The CDR3 spans 13 residues. V lost 2 bases, J lost 4 bases, and 11 bases lay in between. The CDR3 DNA reads as TGCAGCGTTGAACCCCAAAGTAGCTATGGCTACACCTTC. Translating gives CSVEPQSSYGYTF.

The chain joins TRBV5-1 to TRBJ2-3; weak D call: TRBD2 (6 bases). Germline V gives CDR1 SGHRS, CDR2 YFSETQ. Trimming took 4 bases from V and 2 from J, leaving 14 bases between them. This CDR3 comprises 15 residues. The CDR3 nucleotides are TGCGCCAGCAGCCGGGGAGGCTTCTCCACAGATACGCAGTATTTT. It translates to CASSRGGFSTDTQYF.

The rearrangement joins TRBV21-1 to TRBJ1-4. TRBV21-1 is a pseudogene locus. The CDR3 loop spans 16 amino acids. The CDR3 loop is CASSRGREDPNEKLFF. In nucleotides, the CDR3 is TGTGCCAGCAGCAGAGGCAGGGAGGACCCTAATGAAAAACTGTTTTTT.

This clonotype has more than one count but fewer than ten. The V and J genes are TRBV7-3 and TRBJ1-1; TRBD1 matches at 8 bases. The CDR3 has 15 residues. V lost 5 bases to trimming and J lost 5 bases; unmatched junction nucleotides: 10. CDR1 and CDR2 from the germline V gene are SGHTA and FQGTGA. CDR3 sequence: CASSAGGKLWTEAFF. The CDR3 DNA reads TGTGCCAGCAGCGCAGGGGGCAAGTTGTGGACTGAAGCTTTCTTT.

This clonotype came up many times. This sequence joins TRBV10-3 and TRBJ2-7; D is undetermined. CDR1 is ENHRY and CDR2 is SYGVKD in the germline V gene. The CDR3 covers 14 residues. Trimming shortened V by 4 bases and J by 1 base, and 11 bases separated the two germline ends. The CDR3 DNA follows: TGTGCCATCAGTGTAAGCTCCGGGTCCTACGAGCAGTACTTC. Protein sequence: CAISVSSGSYEQYF.

The J gene is TRBJ2-3, the V gene TRBV20-1; D is perhaps TRBD2 (6 bases). The CDR3 is made up of 13 amino acids. Trimming removed 3 bases from V and 2 bases from J, with 9 bases in between. Germline assignment: CDR1 DFQATT and CDR2 SNEGSKA (reference sequence). CDR3 coding DNA: TGCAGTGCTAGGCGGGATGACACAGATACGCAGTATTTT. The encoded protein is CSARRDDTDTQYF.

The sample holds many counts of this clonotype. The V call is TRBV7-3, the J call TRBJ2-1; D ambiguous. Germline values: CDR1 SGHTA, CDR2 FQGTGA. The V gene lost 5 bases and the J gene lost 0 bases, with 11 bases spanning the gap. The CDR3 is 15 amino acids. The CDR3 here is CASSPTSSSYNEQFF. CDR3 sequence (DNA): TGTGCCAGCAGCCCTACCTCGAGCTCCTACAATGAGCAGTTCTTC.

At least ten counts were recorded for this clonotype. The J gene is TRBJ1-2, the V gene TRBV20-1, with D uncertain. Trimming removed 5 bases from V and 5 bases from J, with 18 bases in between. The CDR3 has 14 amino acids. The germline CDR1 and CDR2 sequences are DFQATT and SNEGSKA (reference sequence). This chain's CDR3 is CSADDMGIGYGYTF. CDR3 bases: TGCAGTGCTGACGATATGGGGATAGGATATGGCTACACCTTC.

This clonotype was seen repeatedly, ten times or more. The chain couples TRBV29-1 to TRBJ2-7; D remains unclear. Per germline, CDR1 SQVTM and CDR2 ANQGSEA. V was pared by 4 bases and J by 4 bases, with 14 bases between. This CDR3 contains 13 residues. CDR3 protein: CSVGARLTYEQYF. The DNA of the CDR3 is TGCAGCGTTGGGGCTAGGCTGACATACGAGCAGTACTTC.

The table lists this clonotype with a few counts. This chain uses TRBV7-2 with TRBJ2-5, with D tentatively TRBD1 or TRBD2 (5 bases each). Germline assignment: CDR1 SGHTA and CDR2 FQGNSA. Trimming left V 5 bases short and J 5 bases short, with 18 bases between. CDR3 length: 15 amino acids. The CDR3 sequence is CASSPWWDPRETQYF. The CDR3 DNA follows: TGTGCCAGCAGCCCCTGGTGGGACCCGAGGGAGACCCAGTACTTC. Using reference TRBV7-2 and TRBJ2-5 for the parts outside the CDR3, the full variable domain is GAGVSQSPSNKVTEKGKDVELRCDPISGHTALYWYRQSLGQGLEFLIYFQGNSAPDKSGLPSDRFSAERTGGSVSTLTIQRTQQEDSAVYLCASSPWWDPRETQYFGPGTRLLVL.

The chain links TRBV5-6 to TRBJ2-1, with no clear D. Germline CDR1 is SGHDT and CDR2 is YYEEEE. CDR3 length: 12 amino acids. Trimming removed 2 bases at V and 12 bases at J, with 12 bases between. The CDR3 coding sequence is TGTGCCAGCAGCTTAACCCCTCAAGGGCAGTTCTTC. It yields the protein CASSLTPQGQFF.

About this clonotype: The conserved closing phenylalanine or tryptophan is absent in this CDR3, likely reflecting a read error. It is unclear where the CDR3 begins or ends on the DNA, so no DNA is shown, and the CDR3 is as TCRdb lists it. The chain employs TRBV11-3 and TRBJ2-1; the table's D call of TRBD1 was not tested on the DNA. Germline values: CDR1 SGHNT, CDR2 YENEEA. The CDR3 extends over 8 residues, inclusive of both ends. The CDR3 loop reads CASKSTVV.

This clonotype appeared many times. The chain carries TRBV9 and TRBJ2-3; no reliable D call. Trimming removed 4 bases at V and 2 bases at J, with 14 bases between. This CDR3 comprises 15 residues. Germline CDR1 SGDLS, CDR2 YYNGEE. The CDR3 DNA sequence: TGTGCCAGCAGCTCCTTGACTCGGAACACAGATACGCAGTATTTT. Translation: CASSSLTRNTDTQYF.